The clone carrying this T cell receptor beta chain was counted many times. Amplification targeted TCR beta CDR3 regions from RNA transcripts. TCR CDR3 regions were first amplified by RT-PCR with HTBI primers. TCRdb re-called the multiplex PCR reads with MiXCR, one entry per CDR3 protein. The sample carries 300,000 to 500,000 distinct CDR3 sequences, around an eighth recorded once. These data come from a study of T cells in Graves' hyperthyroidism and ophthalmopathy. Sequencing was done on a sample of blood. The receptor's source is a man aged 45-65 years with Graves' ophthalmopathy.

The CDR3 loop is CASSLAFSTDTQYF. CDR3 DNA sequence: TGCGCCAGCAGCTTGGCGTTCAGCACAGATACGCAGTATTTT. This chain joins TRBV5-1 and TRBJ2-3; D call uncertain. The CDR3 has 14 residues. Germline CDR1 SGHRS, CDR2 YFSETQ. V shed 0 bases and J shed 0 bases, with 5 bases lying between them. Filled out from reference TRBV5-1 and TRBJ2-3, the complete variable domain reads KAGVTQTPRYLIKTRGQQVTLSCSPISGHRSVSWYQQTPGQGLQFLFEYFSETQRNKGNFPGRFSGRQFSNSRSEMNVSTLELGDSALYLCASSLAFSTDTQYFGPGTRLTVL.